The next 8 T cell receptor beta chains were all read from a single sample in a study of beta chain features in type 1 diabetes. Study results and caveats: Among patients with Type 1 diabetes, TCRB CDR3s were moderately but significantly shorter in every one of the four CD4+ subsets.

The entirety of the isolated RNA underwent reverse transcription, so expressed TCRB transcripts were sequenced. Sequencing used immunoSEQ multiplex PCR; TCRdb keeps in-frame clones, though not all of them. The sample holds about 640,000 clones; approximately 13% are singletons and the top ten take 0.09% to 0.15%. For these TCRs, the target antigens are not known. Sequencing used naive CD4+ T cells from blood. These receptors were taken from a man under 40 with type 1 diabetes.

The CDR3 spells CASIRGLTTDTQYF. CDR3 in DNA: TGTGCCAGCATAAGGGGGTTGACCACAGATACGCAGTATTTT. This chain uses TRBV7-9 with TRBJ2-3; D may be TRBD1 (6 bases). Germline values: CDR1 SEHNR, CDR2 FQNEAQ (reference sequence). The CDR3 spans 14 residues. Trimming stripped 7 bases from V and 2 bases from J, with 13 bases between.

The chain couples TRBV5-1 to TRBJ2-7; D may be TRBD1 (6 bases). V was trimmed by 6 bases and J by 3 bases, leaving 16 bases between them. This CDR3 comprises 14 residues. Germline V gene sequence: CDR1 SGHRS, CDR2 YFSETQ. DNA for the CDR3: TGCGCCAGCACCACCGAGCAGGGGAGCTACGAGCAGTACTTC. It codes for CASTTEQGSYEQYF.

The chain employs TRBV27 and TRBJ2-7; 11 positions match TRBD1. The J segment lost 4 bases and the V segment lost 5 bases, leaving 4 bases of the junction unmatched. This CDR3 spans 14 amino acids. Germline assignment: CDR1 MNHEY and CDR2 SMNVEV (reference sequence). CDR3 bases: TGTGCCAGCAGTCGGGACAGGGGGAGGTACGAGCAGTACTTC. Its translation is CASSRDRGRYEQYF.

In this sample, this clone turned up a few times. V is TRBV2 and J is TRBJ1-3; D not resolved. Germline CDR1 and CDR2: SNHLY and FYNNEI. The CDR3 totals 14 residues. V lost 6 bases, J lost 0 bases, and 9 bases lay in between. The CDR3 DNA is TGTGCCAGCAGAGCAGGATACTCTGGAAACACCATATATTTT. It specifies CASRAGYSGNTIYF.

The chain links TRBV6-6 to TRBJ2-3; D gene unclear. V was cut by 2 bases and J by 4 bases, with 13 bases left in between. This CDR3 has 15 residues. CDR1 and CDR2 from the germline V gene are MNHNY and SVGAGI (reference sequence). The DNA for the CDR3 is TGTGCCAGCAGTTACGGGTACCGGGTCTCAGATACGCAGTATTTT. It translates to CASSYGYRVSDTQYF.

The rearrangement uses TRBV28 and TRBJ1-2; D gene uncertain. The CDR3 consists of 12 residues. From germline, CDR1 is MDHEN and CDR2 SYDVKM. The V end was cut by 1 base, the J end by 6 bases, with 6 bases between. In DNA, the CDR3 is TGTGCCAGCAGTTTATTCCAGGATGGCTACACCTTC. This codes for CASSLFQDGYTF.

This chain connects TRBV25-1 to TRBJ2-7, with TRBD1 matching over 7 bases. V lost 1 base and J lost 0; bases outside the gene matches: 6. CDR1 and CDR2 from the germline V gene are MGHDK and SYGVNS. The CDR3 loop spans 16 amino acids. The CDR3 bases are TGTGCCAGCAGTGAATTCACAGGGGTGGGCTCCTACGAGCAGTACTTC. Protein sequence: CASSEFTGVGSYEQYF.

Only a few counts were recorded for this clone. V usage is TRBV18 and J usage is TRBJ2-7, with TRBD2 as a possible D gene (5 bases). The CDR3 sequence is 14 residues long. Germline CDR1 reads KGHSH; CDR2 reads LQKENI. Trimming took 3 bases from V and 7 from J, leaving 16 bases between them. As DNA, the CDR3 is TGTGCCAGCTCACCCCAAGACACTGAGGGTGAGCAGTACTTC. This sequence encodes CASSPQDTEGEQYF.